A single sample gave rise to the 20 T cell receptor beta chains below, sequenced in a study of cytomegalovirus exposure and HLA in healthy donors (dated by TCRdb to between 2016 and 2019). Libraries were constructed by the immunoSEQ multiplex PCR assay. For the multiplex PCR, a mixture combining 60 forward primers for TCR Vbeta segments and 13 reverse primers for TCR Jbeta segments was used. TCRdb mirrors the immuneACCESS table, restricted to in-frame sequences. Some clones are absent from its copies; in checked studies, under half trace to an unresolved V gene, and the reason for the others is unknown. The sample yields some 170,000 clones; around 81% were counted once. The ten largest clones take up about 1% of the sample. The source material was PBMCs. All receptors come from a middle-aged woman in good health and CMV-seronegative.

V is TRBV4-2 and J is TRBJ2-2; no firm D call. CDR3 length equals 19 residues. Germline-derived CDR1 and CDR2 are LGHNA and YNFKEQ. The V end was cut by 0 bases, the J end by 1 base, with 18 bases between. The CDR3 nucleotides are TGTGCCAGCAGCCAAGATCCATTTCAAGACAATGAGAACACCGGGGAGCTGTTTTTT. It yields the protein CASSQDPFQDNENTGELFF.

In this sample, this clone turned up a few times. The chain uses TRBV5-1 and TRBJ2-7, with D unresolved. The V gene lost 4 bases and the J gene lost 0 bases, with 8 bases spanning the gap. The CDR3 has 13 amino acids. The germline gives CDR1 SGHRS, CDR2 YFSETQ. The chain's CDR3 is CASSPPSSYEQYF. CDR3 DNA sequence: TGCGCCAGCAGCCCGCCGAGCTCCTACGAGCAGTACTTC. Complete variable domain (other parts from reference TRBV5-1 and TRBJ2-7): KAGVTQTPRYLIKTRGQQVTLSCSPISGHRSVSWYQQTPGQGLQFLFEYFSETQRNKGNFPGRFSGRQFSNSRSEMNVSTLELGDSALYLCASSPPSSYEQYFGPGTRLTVT.

The chain uses TRBV11-1 and TRBJ2-7; TRBD1 matches 7 bases. The CDR3 covers 15 residues. V was clipped by 5 bases and J by 1 base; unmatched bases: 8. Germline assignment: CDR1 SGHAT and CDR2 FQDESV (reference sequence). CDR3 amino acids: CASSRPKGQSYEQYF. In DNA, the CDR3 is TGTGCCAGCAGCCGCCCTAAGGGACAGTCCTACGAGCAGTACTTC.

The chain carries TRBV5-6 and TRBJ2-1; no clear D. The CDR3 has 11 residues. Germline assignment: CDR1 SGHDT and CDR2 YYEEEE. V was cut by 3 bases and J by 15 bases, with 13 bases left in between. CDR3 DNA: TGTGCCAGCAGCTATTCCGCCGACACGTTCTTC. This gives the protein CASSYSADTFF.

The V and J genes are TRBV19 and TRBJ1-1; D is perhaps TRBD1 (6 bases). The CDR3 extends over 13 amino acids. V shed 5 bases and J shed 0 bases, with 7 bases lying between them. Looked up from germline, CDR1 is LNHDA and CDR2 is SQIVND (reference sequence). DNA for the CDR3: TGTGCCAGTAGTGGGACACTGAACACTGAAGCTTTCTTT. This translates into CASSGTLNTEAFF.

The chain combines TRBV19 with TRBJ2-1; 13 positions agree with TRBD2. The J segment lost 5 bases and the V segment lost 11 bases, leaving 15 bases of the junction unmatched. The germline gives CDR1 LNHDA, CDR2 SQIVND (reference sequence). This CDR3 comprises 17 residues. CDR3 in amino acids: CAHGRWTSGSRDNEQFF. In DNA form, the CDR3 reads TGTGCCCACGGGCGTTGGACTAGCGGGAGTCGGGACAATGAGCAGTTCTTC. Using reference TRBV19 and TRBJ2-1 for the parts outside the CDR3, the full variable domain is DGGITQSPKYLFRKEGQNVTLSCEQNLNHDAMYWYRQDPGQGLRLIYYSQIVNDFQKGDIAEGYSVSREKKESFPLTVTSAQKNPTAFYLCAHGRWTSGSRDNEQFFGPGTRLTVL.

CDR3 in amino acids: CASSKGLAESSYEQYF. The CDR3 nucleotides are TGCGCCAGCAGTAAAGGACTAGCGGAGAGCTCCTACGAGCAGTACTTC. J is TRBJ2-7 and V is TRBV10-1, with 10 bases identical to TRBD2. Germline lookup yields CDR1 WNHNN and CDR2 SYGVQD (reference sequence). The CDR3 has 16 residues. V trimming: 5 bases; J trimming: 0 bases; junction bases outside the gene matches: 7.

This chain links TRBV28 with TRBJ2-5, with 9 bases aligning to TRBD1. V was pared by 6 bases and J by 5 bases, with 4 bases of the junction left unmatched. Germline CDR1 and CDR2: MDHEN and SYDVKM. This CDR3 contains 13 residues. CDR3 protein: CASSLQGAETQYF. DNA for the CDR3: TGTGCCAGCAGCCTACAGGGGGCTGAGACCCAGTACTTC.

The chain couples TRBV12-5 to TRBJ1-3; D is perhaps TRBD1 (5 bases). V was shortened by 6 bases and J by 0 bases, with 12 bases between the two germline ends. CDR3 length: 15 amino acids. Germline values: CDR1 LGHNT, CDR2 FRNRAP. CDR3 DNA: TGTGCTAGTGGCCGGGACTGGAGCTCTGGAAACACCATATATTTT. Protein sequence: CASGRDWSSGNTIYF.

The chain carries TRBV21-1 and TRBJ1-5; the tabulated D call, TRBD1, remains unverified against the DNA. TRBV21-1 has pseudogene status. The CDR3 runs to 18 residues. The DNA for the CDR3 is TGTGCCAGCAGCAAAGGGGTGGGGGGGACAGGGTTCAATCAGCCCCAGCATTTT. This codes for CASSKGVGGTGFNQPQHF.

This chain uses TRBV6-1 with TRBJ1-2, with TRBD1 identical over 7 bases. The CDR3 has 13 residues. Unmatched junction bases numbered 7, after V lost 4 bases and J lost 8 bases. Germline CDR1 reads MNHNS; CDR2 reads SASEGT. CDR3 DNA sequence: TGTGCCAGCAGTGGGACCAACAGGGGCGGCTACACCTTC. Amino acid sequence: CASSGTNRGGYTF.

The rearrangement links TRBV5-1 to TRBJ1-1; D gene unclear. The CDR3 is 13 residues long. V dropped 0 bases and J dropped 10 bases, with 13 bases sitting between them. The germline V gene has CDR1 SGHRS and CDR2 YFSETQ. Here the CDR3 DNA reads TGCGCCAGCAGCTTGGCCGAAGGGAGGCGAGCTTTCTTT. Translated, it gives CASSLAEGRRAFF.

This chain uses TRBV7-6 with TRBJ1-1, with a possible D match to TRBD1 (5 bases). CDR3 size: 16 residues. V was shortened by 1 base and J by 2 bases, with 14 bases between the two germline ends. Germline lookup yields CDR1 SGHVS and CDR2 FNYEAQ. CDR3 amino acids: CASSLEPDRPNTEAFF. The CDR3 DNA sequence: TGTGCCAGCAGCTTAGAACCCGACAGACCTAACACTGAAGCTTTCTTT.

The chain employs TRBV5-4 and TRBJ1-1, with D unresolved. Germline CDR1 is SGHNT and CDR2 is YYREEE (reference sequence). This CDR3 is built from 14 residues. The V and J ends lost 2 bases and 3 bases respectively, with 11 bases between them. CDR3 amino acids: CASSFELEYTEAFF. The CDR3 DNA is TGTGCCAGCAGCTTTGAATTGGAGTACACTGAAGCTTTCTTT.

This clone appeared a few times. The chain combines TRBV27 with TRBJ2-1, with 13 bases fitting TRBD2. The CDR3 sequence is 17 residues long. The V and J ends lost 10 bases and 0 bases, in that order; junction bases with no gene match: 9. CDR1 and CDR2 (germline): MNHEY, SMNVEV (reference sequence). In DNA form, the CDR3 reads TGTGCCACTCGGGGACTAGCGGGGTCGAGCTCCTACAATGAGCAGTTCTTC. This codes for CATRGLAGSSSYNEQFF.

This clone was detected only once. The V call is TRBV25-1, the J call TRBJ1-1; possible D gene TRBD1, 6 bases. V dropped 5 bases and J dropped 1 base, with 14 bases sitting between them. The CDR3 is 15 amino acids. CDR1 and CDR2 (germline): MGHDK, SYGVNS. The CDR3 region is CASSNQQGRNTEAFF. The CDR3, as DNA: TGTGCCAGCAGTAACCAACAGGGCCGGAACACTGAAGCTTTCTTT.

This clone was counted only a few times. The chain carries TRBV5-1 and TRBJ2-2; D is perhaps TRBD1 (6 bases). Trimming shortened V by 3 bases and J by 0 bases, and 9 bases separated the two germline ends. Germline assignment: CDR1 SGHRS and CDR2 YFSETQ. The CDR3 has 15 amino acids. The CDR3 sequence: CASSSGDPNTGELFF. DNA of the CDR3: TGCGCCAGCAGCTCAGGGGATCCGAACACCGGGGAGCTGTTTTTT.

The rearrangement links TRBV4-2 to TRBJ2-1, with 9 bases aligning to TRBD2. The CDR3 sequence is 17 residues long. Germline lookup yields CDR1 LGHNA and CDR2 YNFKEQ. Trimming cost V 2 bases and J 3 bases; bases outside gene matches: 8. The CDR3 region is CASSQLSTSGLYNEQFF. CDR3 nucleotides: TGTGCCAGCAGCCAATTATCGACTAGCGGACTCTACAATGAGCAGTTCTTC.

In this sample, this clone turned up once. The V and J genes are TRBV18 and TRBJ1-1; 7 bases line up with TRBD1. Germline CDR1 is KGHSH and CDR2 is LQKENI. The ends lost 3 bases at V and 9 bases at J; junction bases unmatched: 13. The CDR3 is made up of 15 amino acids. CDR3 DNA sequence: TGTGCCAGCTCACCGTCGACAGGGATTGGGGCCCAAGCTTTCTTT. Its translation: CASSPSTGIGAQAFF.

This clone came up once. The genes are TRBV5-1 and TRBJ2-1; 11 positions agree with TRBD2. The CDR3 is 15 amino acids. The germline gives CDR1 SGHRS, CDR2 YFSETQ. V dropped 4 bases and J dropped 10; count of bases not matched to a gene: 10. CDR3 loop: CASSPIAGGGQEQFF. DNA for the CDR3: TGCGCCAGCAGCCCGATAGCGGGAGGGGGGCAAGAGCAGTTCTTC.